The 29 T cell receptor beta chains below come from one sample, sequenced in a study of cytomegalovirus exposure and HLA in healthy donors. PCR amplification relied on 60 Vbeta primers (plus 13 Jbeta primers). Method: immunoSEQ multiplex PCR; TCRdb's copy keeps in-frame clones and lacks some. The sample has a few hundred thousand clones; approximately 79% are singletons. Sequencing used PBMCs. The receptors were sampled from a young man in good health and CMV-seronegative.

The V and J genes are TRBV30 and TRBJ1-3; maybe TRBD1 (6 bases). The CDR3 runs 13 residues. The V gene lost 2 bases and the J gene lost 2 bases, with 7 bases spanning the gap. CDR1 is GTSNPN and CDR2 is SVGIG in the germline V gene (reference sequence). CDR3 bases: TGTGCCTGGAGTCAGGGGACTGGAAACACCATATATTTT. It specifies CAWSQGTGNTIYF.

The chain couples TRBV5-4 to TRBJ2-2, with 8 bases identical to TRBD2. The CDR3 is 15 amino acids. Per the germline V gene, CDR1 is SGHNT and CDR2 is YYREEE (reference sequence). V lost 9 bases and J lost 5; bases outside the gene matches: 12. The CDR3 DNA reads TGTGCCACCCCCCGGGATAGCGGGGTTACCGGGGAGCTGTTTTTT. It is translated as CATPRDSGVTGELFF.

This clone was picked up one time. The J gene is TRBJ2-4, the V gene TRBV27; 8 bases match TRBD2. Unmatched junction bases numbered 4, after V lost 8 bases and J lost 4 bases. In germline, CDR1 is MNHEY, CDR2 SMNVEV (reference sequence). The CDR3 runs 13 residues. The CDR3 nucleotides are TGTGCCAGCTCCACTAGCGGAAAAAACATTCAGTACTTC. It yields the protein CASSTSGKNIQYF.

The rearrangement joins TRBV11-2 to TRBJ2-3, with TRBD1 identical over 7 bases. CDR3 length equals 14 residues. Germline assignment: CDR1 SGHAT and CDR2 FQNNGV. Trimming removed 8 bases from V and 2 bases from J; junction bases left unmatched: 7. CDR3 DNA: TGTGCCAGCTTCGACAGGGAGAACACAGATACGCAGTATTTT. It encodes CASFDRENTDTQYF.

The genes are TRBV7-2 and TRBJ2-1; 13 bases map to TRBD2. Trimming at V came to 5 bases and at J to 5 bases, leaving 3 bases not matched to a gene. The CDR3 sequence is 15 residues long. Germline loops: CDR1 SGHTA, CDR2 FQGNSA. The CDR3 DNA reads TGTGCCAGCAGCGGGGGACTAGCGGGGCACAATGAGCAGTTCTTC. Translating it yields CASSGGLAGHNEQFF.

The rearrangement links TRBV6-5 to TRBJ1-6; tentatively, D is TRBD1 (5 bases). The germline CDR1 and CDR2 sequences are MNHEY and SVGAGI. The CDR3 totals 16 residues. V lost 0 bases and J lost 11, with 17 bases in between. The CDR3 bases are TGTGCCAGCAGTTACTCTGTTACCGGGGGTCAAACACCCCTCCACTTT. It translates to CASSYSVTGGQTPLHF.

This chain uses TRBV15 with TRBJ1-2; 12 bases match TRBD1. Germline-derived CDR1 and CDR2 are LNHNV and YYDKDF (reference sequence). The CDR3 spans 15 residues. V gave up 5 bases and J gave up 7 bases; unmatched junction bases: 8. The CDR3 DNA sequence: TGTGCCACCAGCGACCGGGACAGGGGGCCTCGTGGCTACACCTTC. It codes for CATSDRDRGPRGYTF.

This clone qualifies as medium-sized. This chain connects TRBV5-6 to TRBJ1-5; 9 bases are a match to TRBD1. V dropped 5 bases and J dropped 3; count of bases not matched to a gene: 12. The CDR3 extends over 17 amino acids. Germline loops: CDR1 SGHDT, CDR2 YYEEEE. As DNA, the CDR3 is TGTGCCAGCAGGGCCTGGGGACAGGGATGGTCCAATCAGCCCCAGCATTTT. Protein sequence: CASRAWGQGWSNQPQHF.

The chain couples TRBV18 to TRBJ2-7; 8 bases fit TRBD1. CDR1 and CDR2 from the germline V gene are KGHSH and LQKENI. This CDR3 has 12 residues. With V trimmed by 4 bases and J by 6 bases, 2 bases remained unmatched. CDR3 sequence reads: CASSLQGVEQYF. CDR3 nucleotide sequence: TGTGCCAGCTCACTACAGGGGGTCGAGCAGTACTTC.

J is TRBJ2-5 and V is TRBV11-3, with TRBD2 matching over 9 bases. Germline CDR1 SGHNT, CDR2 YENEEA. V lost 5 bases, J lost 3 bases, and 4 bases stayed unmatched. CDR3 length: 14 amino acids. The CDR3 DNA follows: TGTGCCAGCAGCGCGCTAGCGGGGAAAGAGACCCAGTACTTC. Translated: CASSALAGKETQYF.

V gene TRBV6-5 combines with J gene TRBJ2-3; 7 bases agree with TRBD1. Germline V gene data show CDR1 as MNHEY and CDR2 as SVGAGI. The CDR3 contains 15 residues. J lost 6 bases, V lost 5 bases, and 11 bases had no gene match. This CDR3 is CASSMGYDRADTQYF. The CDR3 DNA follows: TGTGCCAGCAGTATGGGTTACGACAGGGCGGATACGCAGTATTTT.

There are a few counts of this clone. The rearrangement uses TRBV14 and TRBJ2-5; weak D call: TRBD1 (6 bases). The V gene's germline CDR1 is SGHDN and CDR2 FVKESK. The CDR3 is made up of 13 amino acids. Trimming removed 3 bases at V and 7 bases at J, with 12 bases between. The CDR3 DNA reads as TGTGCCAGCAGCCACCCGGGACACGGGACCCAGTACTTC. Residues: CASSHPGHGTQYF.

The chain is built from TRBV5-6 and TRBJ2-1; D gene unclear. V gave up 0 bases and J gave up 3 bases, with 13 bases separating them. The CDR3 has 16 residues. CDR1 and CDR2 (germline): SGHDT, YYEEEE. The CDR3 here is CASSLELRSSYNEQFF. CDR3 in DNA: TGTGCCAGCAGCTTGGAATTGAGGAGCAGCTACAATGAGCAGTTCTTC.

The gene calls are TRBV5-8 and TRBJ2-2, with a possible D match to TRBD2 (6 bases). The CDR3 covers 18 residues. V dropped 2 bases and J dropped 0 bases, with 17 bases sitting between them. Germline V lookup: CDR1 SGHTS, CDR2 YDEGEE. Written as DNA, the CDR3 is TGTGCCAGCAGCTTCGGGGTTCTAGCGCCCCCGAACACCGGGGAGCTGTTTTTT. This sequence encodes CASSFGVLAPPNTGELFF.

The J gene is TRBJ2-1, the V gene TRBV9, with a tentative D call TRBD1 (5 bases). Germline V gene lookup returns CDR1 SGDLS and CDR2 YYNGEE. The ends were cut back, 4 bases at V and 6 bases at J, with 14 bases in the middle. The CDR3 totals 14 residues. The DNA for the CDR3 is TGTGCCAGCAGCCCGAGGCAGGGATTCAATGAGCAGTTCTTC. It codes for CASSPRQGFNEQFF.

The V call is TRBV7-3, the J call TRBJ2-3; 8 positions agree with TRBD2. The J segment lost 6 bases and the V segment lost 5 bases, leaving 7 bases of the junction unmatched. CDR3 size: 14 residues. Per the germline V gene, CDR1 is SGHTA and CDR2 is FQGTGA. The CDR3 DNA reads TGTGCCAGCAGCCGGGGGGGACCCCGGGATACGCAGTATTTT. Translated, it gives CASSRGGPRDTQYF. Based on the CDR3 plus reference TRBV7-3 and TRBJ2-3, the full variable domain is GAGVSQTPSNKVTEKGKYVELRCDPISGHTALYWYRQSLGQGPEFLIYFQGTGAADDSGLPNDRFFAVRPEGSVSTLKIQRTERGDSAVYLCASSRGGPRDTQYFGPGTRLTVL.

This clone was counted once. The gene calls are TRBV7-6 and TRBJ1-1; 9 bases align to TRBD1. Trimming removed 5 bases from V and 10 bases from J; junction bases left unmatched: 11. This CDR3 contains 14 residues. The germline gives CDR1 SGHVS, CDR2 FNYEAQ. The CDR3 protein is CASSPWDRAKVAFF. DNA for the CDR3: TGTGCCAGCAGCCCGTGGGACAGGGCGAAAGTAGCTTTCTTT. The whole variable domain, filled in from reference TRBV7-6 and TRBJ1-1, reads GAGVSQSPRYKVTKRGQDVALRCDPISGHVSLYWYRQALGQGPEFLTYFNYEAQQDKSGLPNDRFSAERPEGSISTLTIQRTEQRDSAMYRCASSPWDRAKVAFFGQGTRLTVV.

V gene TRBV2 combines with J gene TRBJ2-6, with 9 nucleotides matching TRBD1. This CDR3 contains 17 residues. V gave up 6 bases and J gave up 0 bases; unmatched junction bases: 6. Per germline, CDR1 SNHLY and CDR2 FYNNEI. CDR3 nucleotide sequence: TGTGCCAGCAGGGCCGGGACAGGGAACTCTGGGGCCAACGTCCTGACTTTC. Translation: CASRAGTGNSGANVLTF.

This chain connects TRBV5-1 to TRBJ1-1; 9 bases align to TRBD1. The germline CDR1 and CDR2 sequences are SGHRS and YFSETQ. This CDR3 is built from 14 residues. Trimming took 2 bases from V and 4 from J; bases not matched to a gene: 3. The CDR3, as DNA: TGCGCCAGCAGCTTTGGGACAGGGAGCACTGAAGCTTTCTTT. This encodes CASSFGTGSTEAFF.

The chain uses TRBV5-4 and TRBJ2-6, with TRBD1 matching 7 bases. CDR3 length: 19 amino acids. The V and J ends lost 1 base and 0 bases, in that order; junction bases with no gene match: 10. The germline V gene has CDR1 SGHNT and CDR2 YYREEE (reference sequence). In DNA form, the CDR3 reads TGTGCCAGCAGCTTGCCCAGGACAGGCCCCAGCTCTGGGGCCAACGTCCTGACTTTC. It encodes CASSLPRTGPSSGANVLTF.

The DNA of the CDR3 is TGTGCCAGCAGCCAAAACAGGGGGGCCGTCTATGGCTACACCTTC. Its translation is CASSQNRGAVYGYTF. This chain uses TRBV14 with TRBJ1-2; TRBD1 matches 8 bases. Per germline, CDR1 SGHDN and CDR2 FVKESK. The CDR3 has 15 residues. J lost 4 bases, V lost 2 bases, and 6 bases had no gene match.

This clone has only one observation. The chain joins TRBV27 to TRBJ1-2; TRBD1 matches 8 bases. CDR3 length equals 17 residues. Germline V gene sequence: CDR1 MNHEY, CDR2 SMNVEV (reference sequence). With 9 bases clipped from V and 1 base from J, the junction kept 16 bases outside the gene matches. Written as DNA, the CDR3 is TGTGCCAGTACCTCTCTAGTGGGGACAGGCGTTAACTATGGCTACACCTTC. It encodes CASTSLVGTGVNYGYTF.

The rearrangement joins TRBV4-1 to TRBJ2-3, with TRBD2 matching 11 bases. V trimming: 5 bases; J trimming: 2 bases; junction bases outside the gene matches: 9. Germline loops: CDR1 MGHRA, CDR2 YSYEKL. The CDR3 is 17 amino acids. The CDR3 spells CASSSELAGVITDTQYF. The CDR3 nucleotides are TGCGCCAGCAGCTCTGAACTAGCGGGAGTAATCACAGATACGCAGTATTTT.

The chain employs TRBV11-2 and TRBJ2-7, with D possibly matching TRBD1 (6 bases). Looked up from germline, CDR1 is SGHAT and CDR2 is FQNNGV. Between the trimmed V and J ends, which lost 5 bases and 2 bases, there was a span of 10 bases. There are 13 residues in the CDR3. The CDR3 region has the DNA TGTGCCAGCAGCCGACAGGTCGCCTACGAGCAGTACTTC. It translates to CASSRQVAYEQYF.

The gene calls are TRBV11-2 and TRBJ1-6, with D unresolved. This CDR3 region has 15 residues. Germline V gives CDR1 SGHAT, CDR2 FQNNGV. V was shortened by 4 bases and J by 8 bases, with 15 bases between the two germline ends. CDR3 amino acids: CASSSDRRRDSPLHF. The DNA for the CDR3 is TGTGCCAGCAGCTCGGACCGCCGGCGGGATTCACCCCTCCACTTT.

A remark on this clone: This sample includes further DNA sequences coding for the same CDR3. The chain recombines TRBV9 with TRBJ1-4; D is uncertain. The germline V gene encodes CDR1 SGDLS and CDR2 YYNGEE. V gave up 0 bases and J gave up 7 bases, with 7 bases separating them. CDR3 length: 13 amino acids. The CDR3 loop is CASSVGPGEKLFF. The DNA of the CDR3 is TGTGCCAGCAGCGTAGGACCAGGTGAAAAACTGTTTTTT.

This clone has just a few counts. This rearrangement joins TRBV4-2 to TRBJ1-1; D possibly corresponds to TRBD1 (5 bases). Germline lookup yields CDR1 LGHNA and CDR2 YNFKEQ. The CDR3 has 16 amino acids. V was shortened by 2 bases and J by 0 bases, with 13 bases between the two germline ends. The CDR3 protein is CASSQTQGGMNTEAFF. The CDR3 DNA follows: TGTGCCAGCAGCCAAACCCAGGGAGGGATGAACACTGAAGCTTTCTTT.

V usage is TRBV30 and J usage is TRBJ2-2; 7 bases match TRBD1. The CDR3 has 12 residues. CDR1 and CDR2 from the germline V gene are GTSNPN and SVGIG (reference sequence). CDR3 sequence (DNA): TGTGCTCAAGGGACAGTCGCCGGGGAGCTGTTTTTT. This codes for CAQGTVAGELFF.

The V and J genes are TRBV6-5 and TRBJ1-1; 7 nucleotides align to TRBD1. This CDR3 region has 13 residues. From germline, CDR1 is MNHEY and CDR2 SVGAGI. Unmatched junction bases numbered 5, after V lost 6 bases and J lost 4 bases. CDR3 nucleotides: TGTGCCAGCAGAGACAGGGCTGTCACTGAAGCTTTCTTT. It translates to CASRDRAVTEAFF.